This entry lists 25 T cell receptor beta chains sequenced from one sample in a study of T cell responses to AZD1222 COVID-19 vaccine. The protocol was immunoSEQ multiplex PCR, while the TCRdb copy is restricted to in-frame clones and leaves out a portion. Of roughly 170,000 clones listed, 80% to 90% are singletons. Material: peripheral blood, obtained on day 0 of AZD1222 vaccination. The receptors stem from an adult in good health.

The V gene is TRBV16, the J gene TRBJ1-2; TRBD1 agrees at 10 bases. V was pared by 5 bases and J by 4 bases, with 7 bases of the junction left unmatched. There are 15 residues in the CDR3. CDR1 is KGHSY and CDR2 is FQNENV in the germline V gene. CDR3 sequence: CASSRRQGARYGYTF. Written as DNA, the CDR3 is TGTGCCAGCAGCAGAAGACAGGGGGCTCGCTATGGCTACACCTTC.

V gene TRBV2 combines with J gene TRBJ1-5; D unresolved. The V gene's germline CDR1 is SNHLY and CDR2 FYNNEI. This CDR3 has 14 residues. Between the trimmed V and J ends, which lost 7 bases and 3 bases, there was a span of 13 bases. The CDR3 DNA reads as TGTGCCAGCACCCACCGGCCGGACAATCAGCCCCAGCATTTT. Protein: CASTHRPDNQPQHF.

For this clone: Other DNA sequences in the same sample also yield this CDR3. The chain uses TRBV11-2 and TRBJ1-2, with no clear D. Germline values: CDR1 SGHAT, CDR2 FQNNGV. CDR3 length: 13 residues. Trimming stripped 1 base from V and 0 bases from J, with 3 bases between. The CDR3 here is CASSLGANYGYTF. CDR3 coding DNA: TGTGCCAGCAGCTTAGGCGCTAACTATGGCTACACCTTC.

The genes are TRBV11-3 and TRBJ2-7, with 13 positions matching TRBD2. This CDR3 has 19 amino acids. CDR1 is SGHNT and CDR2 is YENEEA in the germline V gene. Germline trimming cut 1 base from V and 3 bases from J; bases unmatched to any gene: 12. CDR3 amino acids: CASSLVQGRLAGGNYEQYF. CDR3 sequence (DNA): TGTGCCAGCAGCTTAGTACAGGGGCGACTAGCGGGAGGAAACTACGAGCAGTACTTC.

The rearrangement joins TRBV4-1 to TRBJ2-7; D may correspond to TRBD1 or TRBD2 (5 bases each). Germline V CDR1 and CDR2: MGHRA, YSYEKL. The CDR3 is made up of 14 amino acids. V was shortened by 4 bases and J by 2 bases, with 12 bases between the two germline ends. DNA for the CDR3: TGCGCCAGCAGCCCGGGACCGGGAACCTACGAGCAGTACTTC. This translates into CASSPGPGTYEQYF.

The count of this clone is one. This rearrangement joins TRBV27 to TRBJ1-2; a weak D match, TRBD1 (5 bases). The V end lost 5 bases, the J end lost 1 base, and 17 bases lay between the germline ends. CDR1 and CDR2 (germline): MNHEY, SMNVEV (reference sequence). The CDR3 is 16 residues long. In nucleotides, the CDR3 is TGTGCCAGCAGTCCATCCGGCGAGGGGATTAACTATGGCTACACCTTC. This codes for CASSPSGEGINYGYTF.

The V call is TRBV7-8, the J call TRBJ2-7; maybe TRBD1 (6 bases). V was cut by 5 bases and J by 0 bases, with 17 bases left in between. Germline V gene data show CDR1 as SGHVS and CDR2 as FQNEAQ. This CDR3 is 16 amino acids long. The CDR3: CASSIGAQDSSYEQYF. CDR3 nucleotides: TGTGCCAGCAGCATAGGAGCGCAGGACAGCTCCTACGAGCAGTACTTC.

The chain carries TRBV11-3 and TRBJ2-7; 7 nucleotides align to TRBD1. V trimming: 1 base; J trimming: 2 bases; junction bases outside the gene matches: 5. The CDR3 runs to 15 residues. CDR1 and CDR2 (germline): SGHNT, YENEEA. CDR3 residues: CASSLGGTDTYEQYF. The CDR3 DNA sequence: TGTGCCAGCAGCTTAGGTGGGACAGACACCTACGAGCAGTACTTC.

The chain has TRBV4-1 and TRBJ2-5; 8 positions match TRBD2. The germline V gene encodes CDR1 MGHRA and CDR2 YSYEKL. The CDR3 spans 16 residues. V trimming: 0 bases; J trimming: 5 bases; junction bases outside the gene matches: 8. The CDR3, as DNA: TGCGCCAGCAGCCAAGATCCGCGGGGGGCGGAGGAGACCCAGTACTTC. Translated: CASSQDPRGAEETQYF.

This clone was seen a single time. The chain couples TRBV7-2 to TRBJ1-2; D is uncertain. Germline values: CDR1 SGHTA, CDR2 FQGNSA. V was cut by 5 bases and J by 0 bases, with 7 bases left in between. The CDR3 has 13 residues. The CDR3 DNA reads TGTGCCAGCAGCCCTCAGGCTAACTATGGCTACACCTTC. Its translation is CASSPQANYGYTF.

V is TRBV30 and J is TRBJ2-1, with TRBD1 matching over 7 bases. J was trimmed by 0 bases and V by 4 bases; bases with no gene match: 6. CDR1 GTSNPN and CDR2 SVGIG come from the germline V gene (reference sequence). The CDR3 is 15 amino acids. The CDR3 DNA sequence: TGTGCCTGGACGCTAGGACAGGCCTCCTACAATGAGCAGTTCTTC. Amino acid sequence: CAWTLGQASYNEQFF.

This chain links TRBV5-6 with TRBJ1-6; D gene ambiguous. CDR3 length: 16 amino acids. From germline, CDR1 is SGHDT and CDR2 YYEEEE. Trimming took 0 bases from V and 5 from J, leaving 12 bases between them. The CDR3 protein is CASSLDGPIDNSPLHF. CDR3 DNA: TGTGCCAGCAGCTTGGACGGTCCTATTGATAATTCACCCCTCCACTTT.

The chain couples TRBV19 to TRBJ2-7; 7 nucleotides agree with TRBD1. Unmatched junction bases numbered 7, after V lost 2 bases and J lost 3 bases. The V gene's germline CDR1 is LNHDA and CDR2 SQIVND (reference sequence). The CDR3 contains 15 residues. CDR3 nucleotide sequence: TGTGCCAGTAGTATAAAGCCAGGGGGACACTACGAGCAGTACTTC. Translation gives CASSIKPGGHYEQYF.

The chain recombines TRBV7-9 with TRBJ2-5, with D possibly being TRBD1 (6 bases). Per germline, CDR1 SEHNR and CDR2 FQNEAQ (reference sequence). V dropped 2 bases and J dropped 4 bases, with 11 bases sitting between them. CDR3 size: 14 residues. This CDR3 reads CASSLTGTIETQYF. CDR3 nucleotide sequence: TGTGCCAGCAGCTTAACCGGGACAATAGAGACCCAGTACTTC.

The J gene is TRBJ1-4, the V gene TRBV27; D is unresolved. CDR1 MNHEY and CDR2 SMNVEV come from the germline V gene (reference sequence). The CDR3 spans 14 residues. V dropped 0 bases and J dropped 5 bases, with 7 bases sitting between them. The CDR3 region has the DNA TGTGCCAGCAGTTTATCCGGGCTCAATGAAAAACTGTTTTTT. Amino acid sequence: CASSLSGLNEKLFF.

The chain links TRBV6-6 to TRBJ1-1, with 9 bases matching TRBD1. The CDR3 loop spans 14 amino acids. Germline V gives CDR1 MNHNY, CDR2 SVGAGI (reference sequence). The junction had 6 bases not matched to a gene; V was cut back by 6 bases and J by 4 bases. The CDR3 DNA is TGTGCCAGCAGCCAGGGACAGGGAGGCACTGAAGCTTTCTTT. Translated, it gives CASSQGQGGTEAFF.

This sequence joins TRBV27 and TRBJ1-1; D not certain. V lost 1 base and J lost 1, with 4 bases in between. The CDR3 is 13 residues long. Per the germline V gene, CDR1 is MNHEY and CDR2 is SMNVEV (reference sequence). The CDR3 here is CASSLYRNTEAFF. The DNA for the CDR3 is TGTGCCAGCAGTTTATATAGGAACACTGAAGCTTTCTTT.

V gene TRBV6-5 combines with J gene TRBJ2-3; D assignment may be TRBD1 or TRBD2 (5 bases each). The CDR3 consists of 14 residues. Germline lookup yields CDR1 MNHEY and CDR2 SVGAGI. The CDR3 sequence: CTMSERGATDTQYF. CDR3 DNA: TGTACAATGAGCGAGAGAGGGGCCACAGATACGCAGTATTTT.

The chain joins TRBV2 to TRBJ1-2; no firm D call. The CDR3 loop spans 14 amino acids. V was shortened by 5 bases and J by 8 bases, with 18 bases between the two germline ends. Germline V gene data show CDR1 as SNHLY and CDR2 as FYNNEI. The chain's CDR3 is CASSTVGFEGGYTF. The CDR3, as DNA: TGTGCCAGCAGTACAGTGGGCTTCGAGGGCGGCTACACCTTC.

This chain uses TRBV11-2 with TRBJ2-3; TRBD1 aligns across 7 bases. The length of the CDR3 is 16 residues. Unmatched junction bases numbered 7, after V lost 1 base and J lost 3 bases. The V gene's germline CDR1 is SGHAT and CDR2 FQNNGV. CDR3 loop: CASSLVEGGATDTQYF. The DNA for the CDR3 is TGTGCCAGCAGCTTAGTTGAAGGGGGCGCGACAGATACGCAGTATTTT.

V usage is TRBV6-5 and J usage is TRBJ2-5; D is undetermined. Germline-derived CDR1 and CDR2 are MNHEY and SVGAGI. The CDR3 spans 13 residues. V lost 6 bases to trimming and J lost 4 bases, with 12 bases between them. CDR3 sequence (DNA): TGTGCCAGCAGGGCCGGCACCCCAGAGACCCAGTACTTC. Translated: CASRAGTPETQYF.

V is TRBV11-2 and J is TRBJ2-5; D possibly corresponds to TRBD2 (7 bases). Per the germline V gene, CDR1 is SGHAT and CDR2 is FQNNGV. The CDR3 loop spans 13 amino acids. Trimming cost V 8 bases and J 4 bases, with 14 bases left between them. The CDR3 DNA reads as TGTGCCAGCCGCCCCGGGGGGCCAGAGACCCAGTACTTC. Translated: CASRPGGPETQYF.

The rearrangement uses TRBV5-1 and TRBJ2-1, with D perhaps matching TRBD1 (6 bases). CDR3 length: 13 amino acids. Trimming took 4 bases from V and 10 from J, leaving 15 bases between them. Looked up from germline, CDR1 is SGHRS and CDR2 is YFSETQ. CDR3 loop: CASSLQGIGEQFF. CDR3 bases: TGCGCCAGCAGCCTACAGGGAATTGGGGAGCAGTTCTTC.

The genes are TRBV30 and TRBJ1-2; D uncertain. V lost 0 bases and J 4 bases, leaving 9 bases between the germline ends. Germline V lookup: CDR1 GTSNPN, CDR2 SVGIG (reference sequence). CDR3 length equals 13 residues. CDR3 sequence reads: CAWSVRTSYGYTF. As DNA, the CDR3 is TGTGCCTGGAGTGTAAGGACTTCCTATGGCTACACCTTC.

The chain joins TRBV6-1 to TRBJ1-1, with a tentative D call TRBD1 (5 bases). The CDR3 runs to 16 residues. Trimming left V 0 bases short and J 1 base short, with 12 bases between. Germline CDR1 and CDR2: MNHNS and SASEGT. CDR3 DNA: TGTGCCAGCAGTGAAGCAACAGGTTTTCCGAACACTGAAGCTTTCTTT. Translating it yields CASSEATGFPNTEAFF.